Presented here are 14 T cell receptor beta chains from one specimen sequenced in a study of blood T cell repertoires in COVID-19. Sequencing used immunoSEQ multiplex PCR; TCRdb keeps in-frame clones, though not all of them. This sample has about 220,000 clones; around 84% occur once, and the top ten carry 20%. The material sequenced was peripheral blood. The source is a man aged 30 to 45 with active or convalescent COVID-19.

The genes are TRBV7-3 and TRBJ2-2, with 9 bases matching TRBD1. Germline V gives CDR1 SGHTA, CDR2 FQGTGA. The CDR3 length is 17 residues. V gave up 2 bases and J gave up 1 base; unmatched junction bases: 5. CDR3 DNA: TGTGCCAGCAGCTTAGCGGGGACAGGGCGGAACACCGGGGAGCTGTTTTTT. Translation gives CASSLAGTGRNTGELFF.

This sequence joins TRBV6-2 or TRBV6-3 and TRBJ2-3; 13 bases map to TRBD2. This CDR3 comprises 16 residues. Trimming at V came to 6 bases and at J to 0 bases, leaving 3 bases not matched to a gene. Germline V gene sequence: CDR1 MNHEY, CDR2 SVGEGT. CDR3 region: CASSRLAGGSTDTQYF. CDR3 in DNA: TGTGCCAGCAGCCGACTAGCGGGGGGCAGCACAGATACGCAGTATTTT.

This rearrangement joins TRBV27 to TRBJ1-5; D is ambiguous. The CDR3 has 13 amino acids. Germline-derived CDR1 and CDR2 are MNHEY and SMNVEV (reference sequence). Between the trimmed V and J ends, which lost 11 bases and 7 bases, there was a span of 18 bases. CDR3 loop: CASRPGVGQPQHF. For the CDR3, the DNA is TGTGCCTCGCGGCCCGGGGTGGGCCAGCCCCAGCATTTT.

This chain links TRBV5-4 with TRBJ2-1; TRBD1 aligns across 9 bases. Germline CDR1 is SGHNT and CDR2 is YYREEE (reference sequence). The CDR3 contains 15 residues. V shed 3 bases, J shed 7 bases, and the junction held 8 bases outside the gene matches. CDR3 sequence: CASSWGGQGGNEQFF. The CDR3 DNA sequence: TGTGCCAGCAGCTGGGGGGGACAGGGAGGGAATGAGCAGTTCTTC.

The chain links TRBV4-1 to TRBJ2-7, with 9 bases fitting TRBD2. The junction had 7 bases not matched to a gene; V was cut back by 5 bases and J by 2 bases. The CDR3 length is 15 residues. The V gene's germline CDR1 is MGHRA and CDR2 YSYEKL. The CDR3 loop reads CASSISGGHAYEQYF. Here the CDR3 DNA reads TGCGCCAGCAGCATTAGCGGGGGTCACGCCTACGAGCAGTACTTC.

V gene TRBV2 combines with J gene TRBJ1-1; D possibly corresponds to TRBD1 (6 bases). Germline-derived CDR1 and CDR2 are SNHLY and FYNNEI. The V and J ends lost 6 bases and 1 base respectively, with 9 bases between them. This CDR3 comprises 13 residues. CDR3 sequence reads: CASSQTGNTEAFF. For the CDR3, the DNA is TGTGCCAGCAGCCAGACAGGGAACACTGAAGCTTTCTTT.

The chain employs TRBV7-2 and TRBJ1-5, with D unresolved. CDR3 length equals 13 residues. CDR1 and CDR2 from the germline V gene are SGHTA and FQGNSA. With 2 bases removed from V and 8 bases from J, the gap between germline ends came to 10 bases. CDR3 coding DNA: TGTGCCAGCAGCTTATCAGGTATTAAGCCCCAGCATTTT. Amino acid sequence: CASSLSGIKPQHF.

The chain has TRBV19 and TRBJ2-5; the D is unclear. There are 14 residues in the CDR3. Germline CDR1 reads LNHDA; CDR2 reads SQIVND (reference sequence). With 5 bases removed from V and 0 bases from J, the gap between germline ends came to 10 bases. The CDR3 bases are TGTGCCAGTAGTCGACTGATGTACCAAGAGACCCAGTACTTC. Amino acid sequence: CASSRLMYQETQYF.

Note on this clone: Compared with germline, one end of the junction differs, possibly owing to a read error. The rearrangement links TRBV30 to TRBJ2-7, with 8 nucleotides matching TRBD1. The CDR3 is 14 residues long. The germline V gene has CDR1 GTSNPN and CDR2 SVGIG (reference sequence). The CDR3 nucleotides read TGTGCCTGGAACAACGGACAGGGCTCCCACGAGCAGTACTTC. Protein product: CAWNNGQGSHEQYF.

This clone was recorded once. J is TRBJ2-1 and V is TRBV11-2; D might be TRBD2 (5 bases). Germline CDR1 and CDR2: SGHAT and FQNNGV. The V and J ends lost 0 bases and 6 bases respectively, with 6 bases between them. The CDR3 sequence is 13 residues long. This CDR3 is CASSLDAGNEQFF. CDR3 in DNA: TGTGCCAGCAGCTTAGATGCGGGCAATGAGCAGTTCTTC.

This rearrangement joins TRBV7-9 to TRBJ2-1; the match to TRBD2 covers 11 bases. Germline V gene data show CDR1 as SEHNR and CDR2 as FQNEAQ (reference sequence). The V gene end was trimmed by 4 bases and the J gene end by 9 bases; junction bases not matched to a gene: 8. CDR3 length: 15 amino acids. The DNA of the CDR3 is TGTGCCAGCAGCTACGGGACTAGCGGATCAGTTGAGCAGTTCTTC. This sequence encodes CASSYGTSGSVEQFF.

The chain couples TRBV4-3 to TRBJ2-6, with D possibly matching TRBD2 (5 bases). The V and J ends lost 5 bases and 0 bases respectively, with 20 bases between them. The CDR3 contains 19 residues. Per the germline V gene, CDR1 is LGHNA and CDR2 is YSLEER. The CDR3 DNA reads TGCGCCAGCAGCGAGATACCGGCGGGCACCGACTCTGGGGCCAACGTCCTGACTTTC. This gives the protein CASSEIPAGTDSGANVLTF.

This clone occurred a few times. This sequence joins TRBV6-2 or TRBV6-3 and TRBJ1-1; a weak D match, TRBD1 (5 bases). The CDR3 has 13 residues. Germline lookup yields CDR1 MNHEY and CDR2 SVGEGT. V dropped 2 bases and J dropped 9 bases, with 13 bases sitting between them. CDR3 sequence reads: CASSYEDGTKAFF. The CDR3 DNA follows: TGTGCCAGCAGTTACGAGGACGGGACTAAAGCTTTCTTT.

This clone was picked up a small number of times. V usage is TRBV11-3 and J usage is TRBJ2-2; no clear D. The CDR3 has 13 amino acids. V was trimmed by 0 bases and J by 6 bases, leaving 5 bases between them. Germline V gene lookup returns CDR1 SGHNT and CDR2 YENEEA. The DNA of the CDR3 is TGTGCCAGCAGCTTAGATCGGGCCGGGGAGCTGTTTTTT. The encoded protein is CASSLDRAGELFF.